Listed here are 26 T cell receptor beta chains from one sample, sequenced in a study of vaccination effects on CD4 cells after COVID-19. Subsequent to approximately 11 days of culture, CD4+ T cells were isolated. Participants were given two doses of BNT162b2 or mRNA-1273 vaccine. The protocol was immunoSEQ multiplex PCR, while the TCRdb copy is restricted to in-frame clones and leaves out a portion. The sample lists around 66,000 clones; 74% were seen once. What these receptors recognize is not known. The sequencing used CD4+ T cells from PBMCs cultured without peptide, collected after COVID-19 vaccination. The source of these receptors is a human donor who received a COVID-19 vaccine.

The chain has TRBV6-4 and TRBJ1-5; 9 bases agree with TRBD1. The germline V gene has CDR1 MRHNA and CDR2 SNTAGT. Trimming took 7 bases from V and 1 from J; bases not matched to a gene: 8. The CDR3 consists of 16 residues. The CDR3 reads CASTNRDRVSNQPQHF. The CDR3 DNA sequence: TGTGCCAGCACTAACCGGGACAGGGTAAGCAATCAGCCCCAGCATTTT.

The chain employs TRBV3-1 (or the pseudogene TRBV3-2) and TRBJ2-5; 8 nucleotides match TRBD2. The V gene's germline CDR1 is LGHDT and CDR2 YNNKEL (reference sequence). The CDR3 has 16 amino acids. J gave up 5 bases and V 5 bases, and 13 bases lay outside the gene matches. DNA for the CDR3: TGTGCCAGCAGCGCCCAATCCGGGACTAGGACGGAGACCCAGTACTTC. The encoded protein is CASSAQSGTRTETQYF.

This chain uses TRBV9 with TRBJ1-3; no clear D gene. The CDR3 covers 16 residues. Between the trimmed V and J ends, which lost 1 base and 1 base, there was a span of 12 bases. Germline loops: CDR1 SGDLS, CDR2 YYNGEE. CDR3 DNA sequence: TGTGCCAGCAGCGTAAGCCCGGGTGGTTCTGGAAACACCATATATTTT. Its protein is CASSVSPGGSGNTIYF.

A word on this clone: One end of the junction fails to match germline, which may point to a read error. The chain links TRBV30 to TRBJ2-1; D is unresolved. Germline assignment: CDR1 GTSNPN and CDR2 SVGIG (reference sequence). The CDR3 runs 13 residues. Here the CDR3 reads CAWDPGLMTEVLF. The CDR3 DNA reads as TGTGCCTGGGACCCCGGGCTCATGACCGAAGTTCTCTTC.

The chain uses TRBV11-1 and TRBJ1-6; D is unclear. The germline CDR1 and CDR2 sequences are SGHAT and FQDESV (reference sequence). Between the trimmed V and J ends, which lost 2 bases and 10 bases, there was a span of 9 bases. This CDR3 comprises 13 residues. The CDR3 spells CASSLLVGSPLHF. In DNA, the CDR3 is TGTGCCAGCAGCTTATTAGTGGGGTCACCCCTCCACTTT.

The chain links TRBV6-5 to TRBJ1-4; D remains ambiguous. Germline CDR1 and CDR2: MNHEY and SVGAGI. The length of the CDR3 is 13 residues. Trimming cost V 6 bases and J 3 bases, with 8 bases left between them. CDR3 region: CASRAWANEKLFF. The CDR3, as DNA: TGTGCCAGCAGGGCTTGGGCTAATGAAAAACTGTTTTTT.

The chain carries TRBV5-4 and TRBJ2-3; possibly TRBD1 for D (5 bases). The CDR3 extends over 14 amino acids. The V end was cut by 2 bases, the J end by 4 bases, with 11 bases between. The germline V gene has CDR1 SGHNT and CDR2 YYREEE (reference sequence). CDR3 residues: CASSLGQGSDTQYF. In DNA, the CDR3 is TGTGCCAGCAGCTTAGGTCAGGGCTCAGATACGCAGTATTTT.

The CDR3 protein is CASSLTGTGKETQYF. The CDR3 DNA reads as TGTGCCAGCAGTCTAACCGGGACAGGGAAAGAGACCCAGTACTTC. This chain links TRBV28 with TRBJ2-5; 9 bases are a match to TRBD1. Germline V gives CDR1 MDHEN, CDR2 SYDVKM. The CDR3 has 15 residues. The junction had 7 bases not matched to a gene; V was cut back by 5 bases and J by 3 bases.

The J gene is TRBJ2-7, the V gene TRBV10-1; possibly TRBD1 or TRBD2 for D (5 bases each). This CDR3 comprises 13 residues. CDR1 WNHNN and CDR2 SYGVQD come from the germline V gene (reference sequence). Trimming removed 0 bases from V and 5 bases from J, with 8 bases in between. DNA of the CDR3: TGCGCCAGCAGTGAGTCGCGAGGGGACGAGCAGTACGTC. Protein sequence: CASSESRGDEQYV.

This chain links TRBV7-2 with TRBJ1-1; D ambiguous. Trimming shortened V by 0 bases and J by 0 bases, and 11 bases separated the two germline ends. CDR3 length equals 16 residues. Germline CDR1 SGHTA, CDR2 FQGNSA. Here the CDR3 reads CASSLALRLVNTEAFF. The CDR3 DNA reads TGTGCCAGCAGCTTAGCGCTGAGGTTGGTGAACACTGAAGCTTTCTTT. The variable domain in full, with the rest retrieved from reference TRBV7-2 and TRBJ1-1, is GAGVSQSPSNKVTEKGKDVELRCDPISGHTALYWYRQSLGQGLEFLIYFQGNSAPDKSGLPSDRFSAERTGGSVSTLTIQRTQQEDSAVYLCASSLALRLVNTEAFFGQGTRLTVV.

CDR3 sequence: CASSPGVNQPQHF. The CDR3 nucleotides are TGTGCCAGCTCACCGGGGGTCAATCAGCCCCAGCATTTT. This chain joins TRBV18 and TRBJ1-5; TRBD1 might be the D (5 bases). Germline V lookup: CDR1 KGHSH, CDR2 LQKENI. The CDR3 runs to 13 residues. V was cut by 3 bases and J by 3 bases, with 6 bases left in between. The variable domain in full, with the rest retrieved from reference TRBV18 and TRBJ1-5, is NAGVMQNPRHLVRRRGQEARLRCSPMKGHSHVYWYRQLPEEGLKFMVYLQKENIIDESGMPKERFSAEFPKEGPSILRIQQVVRGDSAAYFCASSPGVNQPQHFGDGTRLSIL.

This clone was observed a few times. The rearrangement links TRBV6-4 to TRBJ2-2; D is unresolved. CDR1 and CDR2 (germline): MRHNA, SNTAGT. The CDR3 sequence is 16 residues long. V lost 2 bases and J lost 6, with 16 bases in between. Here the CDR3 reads CASSDVLQERPGELFF. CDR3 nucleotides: TGTGCCAGCAGTGACGTATTGCAGGAGCGCCCCGGGGAGCTGTTTTTT.

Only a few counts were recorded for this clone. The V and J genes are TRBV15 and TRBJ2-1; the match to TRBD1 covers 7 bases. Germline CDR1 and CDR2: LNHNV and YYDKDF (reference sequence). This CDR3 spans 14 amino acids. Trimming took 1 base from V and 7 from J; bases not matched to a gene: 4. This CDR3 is CATSRARTGNEQFF. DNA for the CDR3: TGTGCCACCAGCAGAGCCAGGACAGGTAATGAGCAGTTCTTC.

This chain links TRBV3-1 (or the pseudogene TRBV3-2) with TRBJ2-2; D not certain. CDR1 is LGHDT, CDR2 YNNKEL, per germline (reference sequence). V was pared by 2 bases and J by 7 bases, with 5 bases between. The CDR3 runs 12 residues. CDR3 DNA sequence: TGTGCCAGCAGCCAATCGTACGGGGAGCTGTTTTTT. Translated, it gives CASSQSYGELFF.

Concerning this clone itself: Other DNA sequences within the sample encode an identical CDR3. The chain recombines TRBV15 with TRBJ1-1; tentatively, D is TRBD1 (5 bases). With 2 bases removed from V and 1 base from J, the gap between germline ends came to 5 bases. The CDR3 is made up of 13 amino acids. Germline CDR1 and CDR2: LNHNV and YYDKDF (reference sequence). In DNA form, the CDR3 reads TGTGCCACCAGCAGACAGGGGAACACTGAAGCTTTCTTT. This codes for CATSRQGNTEAFF. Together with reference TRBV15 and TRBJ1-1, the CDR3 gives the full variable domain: DAMVIQNPRYQVTQFGKPVTLSCSQTLNHNVMYWYQQKSSQAPKLLFHYYDKDFNNEADTPDNFQSRRPNTSFCFLDIRSPGLGDTAMYLCATSRQGNTEAFFGQGTRLTVV.

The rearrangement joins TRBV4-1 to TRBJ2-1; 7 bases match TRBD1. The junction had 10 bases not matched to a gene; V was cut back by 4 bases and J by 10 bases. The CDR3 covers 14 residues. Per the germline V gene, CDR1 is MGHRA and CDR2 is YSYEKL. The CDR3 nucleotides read TGCGCCAGCAGCCCCCGAAGAGGGACAGCAGAGCAGTTCTTC. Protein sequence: CASSPRRGTAEQFF.

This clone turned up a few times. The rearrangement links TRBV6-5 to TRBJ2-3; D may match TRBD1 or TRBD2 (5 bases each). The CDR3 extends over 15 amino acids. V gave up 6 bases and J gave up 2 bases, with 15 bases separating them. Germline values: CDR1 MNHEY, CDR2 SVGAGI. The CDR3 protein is CASSPLGTSTDTQYF. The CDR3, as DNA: TGTGCCAGCAGCCCATTAGGGACCTCCACAGATACGCAGTATTTT.

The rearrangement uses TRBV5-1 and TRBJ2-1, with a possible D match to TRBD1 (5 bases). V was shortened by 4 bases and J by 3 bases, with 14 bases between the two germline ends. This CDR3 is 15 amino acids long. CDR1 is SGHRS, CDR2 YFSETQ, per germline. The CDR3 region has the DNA TGCGCCAGCAGCCTCATGGACAACGTCTACAATGAGCAGTTCTTC. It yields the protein CASSLMDNVYNEQFF. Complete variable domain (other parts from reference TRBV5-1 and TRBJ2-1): KAGVTQTPRYLIKTRGQQVTLSCSPISGHRSVSWYQQTPGQGLQFLFEYFSETQRNKGNFPGRFSGRQFSNSRSEMNVSTLELGDSALYLCASSLMDNVYNEQFFGPGTRLTVL.

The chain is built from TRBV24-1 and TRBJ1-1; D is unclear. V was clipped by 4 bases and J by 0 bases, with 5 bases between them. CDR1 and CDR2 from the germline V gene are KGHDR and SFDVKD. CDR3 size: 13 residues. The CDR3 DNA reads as TGTGCCACCAGTGAAGCCCTGAACACTGAAGCTTTCTTT. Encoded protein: CATSEALNTEAFF.

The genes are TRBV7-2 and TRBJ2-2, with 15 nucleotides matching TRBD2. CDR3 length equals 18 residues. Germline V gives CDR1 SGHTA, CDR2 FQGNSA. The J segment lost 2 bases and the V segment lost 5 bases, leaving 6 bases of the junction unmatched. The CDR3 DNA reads TGTGCCAGCAGCGGACCGGGACTAGCGGGGGGCAACACCGGGGAGCTGTTTTTT. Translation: CASSGPGLAGGNTGELFF. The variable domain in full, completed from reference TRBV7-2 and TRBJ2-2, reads GAGVSQSPSNKVTEKGKDVELRCDPISGHTALYWYRQSLGQGLEFLIYFQGNSAPDKSGLPSDRFSAERTGGSVSTLTIQRTQQEDSAVYLCASSGPGLAGGNTGELFFGEGSRLTVL.

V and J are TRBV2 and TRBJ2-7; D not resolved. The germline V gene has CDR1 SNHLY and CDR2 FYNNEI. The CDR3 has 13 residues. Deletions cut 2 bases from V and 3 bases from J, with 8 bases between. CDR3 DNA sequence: TGTGCCAGCAGTGAAAATTACAACTACGAGCAGTACGTC. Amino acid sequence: CASSENYNYEQYV.

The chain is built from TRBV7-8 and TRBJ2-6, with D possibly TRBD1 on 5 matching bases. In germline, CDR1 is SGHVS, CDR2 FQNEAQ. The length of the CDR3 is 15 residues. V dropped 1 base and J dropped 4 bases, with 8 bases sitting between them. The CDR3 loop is CASSLDRRGANVLTF. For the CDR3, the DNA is TGTGCCAGCAGCTTAGACAGGCGGGGGGCCAACGTCCTGACTTTC. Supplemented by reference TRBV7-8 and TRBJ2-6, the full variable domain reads GAGVSQSPRYKVAKRGQDVALRCDPISGHVSLFWYQQALGQGPEFLTYFQNEAQLDKSGLPSDRFFAERPEGSVSTLKIQRTQQEDSAVYLCASSLDRRGANVLTFGAGSRLTVL.

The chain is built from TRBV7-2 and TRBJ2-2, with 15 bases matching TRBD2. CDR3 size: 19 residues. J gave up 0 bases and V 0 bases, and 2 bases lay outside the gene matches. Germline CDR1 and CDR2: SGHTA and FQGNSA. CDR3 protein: CASSLAGLAGGTNTGELFF. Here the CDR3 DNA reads TGTGCCAGCAGCTTAGCGGGACTAGCGGGGGGTACGAACACCGGGGAGCTGTTTTTT.

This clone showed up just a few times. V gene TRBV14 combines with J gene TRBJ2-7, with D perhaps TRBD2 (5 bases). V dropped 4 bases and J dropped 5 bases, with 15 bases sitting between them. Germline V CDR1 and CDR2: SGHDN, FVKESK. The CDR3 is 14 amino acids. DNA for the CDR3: TGTGCCAGCAGCCGAGGACTCTCCTCGAACGAGCAGTACGTC. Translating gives CASSRGLSSNEQYV.

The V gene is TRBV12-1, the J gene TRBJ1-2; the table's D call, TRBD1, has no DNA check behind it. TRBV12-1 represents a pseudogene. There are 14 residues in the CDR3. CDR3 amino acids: CASSFATGGGGYTF. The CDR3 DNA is TGTGCCAGCAGCTTTGCTACAGGGGGGGGTGGCTACACCTTC.

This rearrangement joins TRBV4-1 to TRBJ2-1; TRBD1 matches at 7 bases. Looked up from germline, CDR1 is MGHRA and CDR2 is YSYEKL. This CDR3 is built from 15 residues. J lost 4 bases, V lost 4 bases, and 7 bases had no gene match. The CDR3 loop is CASSPPDRAYNEQFF. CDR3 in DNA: TGCGCCAGCAGCCCTCCCGACAGGGCTTACAATGAGCAGTTCTTC.